This entry is about one TCR beta chain. This sample was included in a study of shared clonotypes between healthy human individuals. Generated by immunoSEQ multiplex PCR, the TCRdb table keeps only in-frame clones and is missing some. The sample has hundreds of thousands of clones, approximately 79% seen once. The germline V and J ends were trimmed by 7 bases and 4 bases, with 9 bases remaining between them. Germline assignment: CDR1 SGHRS and CDR2 YFSETQ. The length of the CDR3 is 12 residues. The TCR comes from a woman in her twenties or thirties in good health. The V gene is TRBV5-1, the J gene TRBJ1-3, with unresolved D. Sequencing was performed on memory CD4+ T cells sorted from blood. Subset of the sample: CD45RA-negative fraction. The CDR3 coding sequence is TGCGCCAGCGGGGTGGACGGAAACACCATATATTTT. Its translation is CASGVDGNTIYF.